These T cell receptor beta chains were read from a single sample in a study of CD8+ T cells in alopecia areata. The repertoire was sequenced with immunoSEQ multiplex PCR; TCRdb's copy has only in-frame clones and lacks some. The sample contains about 210,000 clones, around 65% of which appear only once. The material sequenced was CD4+ T cells sorted from blood, taken at week 4, from a patient treated with tofacitinib. The origin of the receptors is a human donor with alopecia areata. Each CDR3 is given with its conserved first and last residue. A D gene is named only where the DNA matches it firmly. The size of a clone is reported for some rows only, either as once, few or many, or as a class for expanded clones.

J gene,clone size,D gene,V gene,CDR3 DNA,CDR3 protein
TRBJ2-2,few,.,TRBV6-1,TGTGCCAGCAGTGGAGGTTACGCGAACACCGGGGAGCTGTTTTTT,CASSGGYANTGELFF
TRBJ2-5,few,TRBD2,TRBV5-6,TGTGCCAGCAGCTTACTAGCGGGGGGCGAAGAGACCCAGTACTTC,CASSLLAGGEETQYF
TRBJ2-7,few,.,TRBV27,TGTGCCATCCGGGCCGGGTTCGGGTCCTCTCCCAACGAGCAGTACTTC,CAIRAGFGSSPNEQYF
TRBJ1-6,.,.,TRBV7-2,TGTGCCAGCAGCTCACAGGGTGGGAATTCACCCCTCCACTTT,CASSSQGGNSPLHF
TRBJ2-7,few,.,TRBV6-1,TGTGCCAGCAGTGAATCCCTTGCGCGGGCGGGGGAGCAGTACTTC,CASSESLARAGEQYF
TRBJ1-6,.,.,TRBV5-4,TGTGCCAGCAATAGCCGGGACACCGGGATCACCCTCCACTTT,CASNSRDTGITLHF
TRBJ2-7,.,.,TRBV5-6,TGTGCCAGCAGCTTATTCGGCGCAGGGGGGTTCTACGAGCAGTACTTC,CASSLFGAGGFYEQYF
TRBJ1-2,.,.,TRBV6-6,TGTGCCAGCAGGGCTAGAGGGGCCCCTAACTATGGCTACACCTTC,CASRARGAPNYGYTF
TRBJ1-6,few,.,TRBV7-2,TGTGCCAGCAGCCAGCGGTCCCCAGCTCTTGGAGCCCTCCACTTT,CASSQRSPALGALHF
TRBJ1-6,.,.,TRBV7-9,TGTGCCAGCAGCTTGACGGAAAATTCACCCCTCCACTTT,CASSLTENSPLHF
TRBJ1-6,.,.,TRBV7-9,TGTGCCAGCAGCTTACACGCAGGCTCACCCCTCCACTTT,CASSLHAGSPLHF
TRBJ2-7,few,TRBD1,TRBV19,TGTGCCAGTAGCCGGACAGGGGGTTACGAGCAGTACTTC,CASSRTGGYEQYF
TRBJ2-3,.,.,TRBV6-5,TGTGCCAGCAGGCCCCCGGGGATCACAGATACGCAGTATTTT,CASRPPGITDTQYF
TRBJ2-7,once,.,TRBV5-6,TGTGCCAGCAGCTTGGGGAACCCCTCCTACGAGCAGTACTTC,CASSLGNPSYEQYF
TRBJ2-2,.,.,TRBV7-2,TGTGCCAGCAAAATGCAGGTGTCCGGGGAGCTGTTTTTT,CASKMQVSGELFF
TRBJ2-2,.,TRBD2,TRBV4-3,TGCGCCAGCAGCCCGGGACTAGCGAGAACCGGGGAGCTGTTTTTT,CASSPGLARTGELFF
TRBJ2-1,.,.,TRBV5-1,TGCGCCAGCAGCTTGGACAGCGGCTCCTACAATGAGCAGTTCTTC,CASSLDSGSYNEQFF
TRBJ2-6,.,.,TRBV4-3,TGCGCCAGCAGCCAAGGCGCCTTGGGGGCCAACGTCCTGACTTTC,CASSQGALGANVLTF
TRBJ1-2,.,.,TRBV5-1,TGCGCCAGCAGCTTGATTAGCGGGTATGGCTACACCTTC,CASSLISGYGYTF
TRBJ2-1,.,.,TRBV5-1,TGCGCCAGCAGCTTGGCTCCCTTCAATGAGCAGTTCTTC,CASSLAPFNEQFF
TRBJ2-1,few,.,TRBV9,TGTGCCAGCAGCCTCGACGGCAGGCTTCAAGATGAGCAGTTCTTC,CASSLDGRLQDEQFF
TRBJ1-5,few,.,TRBV29-1,TGCAGCGTTGAGGAGGGGGGCAATCAGCCCCAGCATTTT,CSVEEGGNQPQHF
TRBJ1-5,.,.,TRBV30,TGTGCCTGGACTCCCAGGGGCTGGAATCAGCCCCAGCATTTT,CAWTPRGWNQPQHF
TRBJ1-4,few,TRBD1,TRBV4-3,TGCGCCAGCAGCCAGGGACAGAAGCTCAAACTGTTTTTT,CASSQGQKLKLFF
TRBJ2-1,.,.,TRBV6-6,TGTGCCAGCAGTCGACAGGGGAGCGGGAAGTTCTTC,CASSRQGSGKFF
TRBJ2-1,.,.,TRBV5-1,TGCGCCAGCAGCTTGGTCCTGGACAATGAGCAGTTCTTC,CASSLVLDNEQFF
TRBJ2-5,.,.,TRBV29-1,TGCAGCGTTGATGACAGGGAGGCGGCTAGGGTGACCCAGTACTTC,CSVDDREAARVTQYF
TRBJ1-2,.,.,TRBV6-6,TGTGCCAGCAGTTACTCGGGTGGGGATTATGGCTACACCTTC,CASSYSGGDYGYTF
TRBJ1-2,few,TRBD1,TRBV7-6,TGTGCCAGCAGCTTAGGACAGGGTGGTAGCTATGGCTACACCTTC,CASSLGQGGSYGYTF
TRBJ2-7,.,.,TRBV5-1,TGCGCCAGCAGCTTAAGAGGGAGGAACTACGAGCAGTACTTC,CASSLRGRNYEQYF
TRBJ2-5,.,TRBD2,TRBV7-8,TGTGCCAGCAGCTCGCGGGAGACGATGGAGACCCAGTACTTC,CASSSRETMETQYF
TRBJ2-7,.,TRBD1,TRBV18,TGTGCCAGCTCCCTATGGGACAGGGTGAACGAGCAGTACTTC,CASSLWDRVNEQYF
TRBJ2-7,.,TRBD2,TRBV6-5,TGTGCCACCACCGGACTAGCGGCTTCCTACGAGCAGTACTTC,CATTGLAASYEQYF
TRBJ1-3,.,.,TRBV7-9,TGTGCCAGCAGCCTGGACCTAGCCGGAAACACCATATATTTT,CASSLDLAGNTIYF